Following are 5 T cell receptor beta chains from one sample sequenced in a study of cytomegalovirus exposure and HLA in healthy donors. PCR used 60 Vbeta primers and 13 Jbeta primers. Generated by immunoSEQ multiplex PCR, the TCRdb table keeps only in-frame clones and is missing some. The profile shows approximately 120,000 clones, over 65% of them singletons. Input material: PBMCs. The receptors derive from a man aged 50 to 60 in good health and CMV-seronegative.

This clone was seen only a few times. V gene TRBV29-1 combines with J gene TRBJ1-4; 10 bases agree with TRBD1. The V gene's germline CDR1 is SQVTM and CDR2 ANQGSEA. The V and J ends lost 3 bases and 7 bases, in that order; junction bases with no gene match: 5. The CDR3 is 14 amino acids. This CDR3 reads CSVDGGQGREKLFF. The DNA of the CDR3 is TGCAGCGTTGATGGGGGACAGGGGCGTGAAAAACTGTTTTTT. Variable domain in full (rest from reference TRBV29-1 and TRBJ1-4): SAVISQKPSRDICQRGTSLTIQCQVDSQVTMMFWYRQQPGQSLTLIATANQGSEATYESGFVIDKFPISRPNLTFSTLTVSNMSPEDSSIYLCSVDGGQGREKLFFGSGTQLSVL.

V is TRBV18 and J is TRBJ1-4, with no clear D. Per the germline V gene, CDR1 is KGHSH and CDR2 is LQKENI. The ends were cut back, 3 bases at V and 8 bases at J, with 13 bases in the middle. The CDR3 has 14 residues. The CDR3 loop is CASSPRGGGEKLFF. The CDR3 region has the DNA TGTGCCAGCTCACCGCGGGGAGGCGGCGAAAAACTGTTTTTT. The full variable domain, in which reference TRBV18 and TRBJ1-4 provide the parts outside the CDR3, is NAGVMQNPRHLVRRRGQEARLRCSPMKGHSHVYWYRQLPEEGLKFMVYLQKENIIDESGMPKERFSAEFPKEGPSILRIQQVVRGDSAAYFCASSPRGGGEKLFFGSGTQLSVL.

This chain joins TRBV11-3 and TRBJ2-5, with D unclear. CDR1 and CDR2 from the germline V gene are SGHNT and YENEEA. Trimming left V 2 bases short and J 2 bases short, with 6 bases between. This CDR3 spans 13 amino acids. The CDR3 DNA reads TGTGCCAGCAGCTTAACGAGTCAAGAGACCCAGTACTTC. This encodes CASSLTSQETQYF.

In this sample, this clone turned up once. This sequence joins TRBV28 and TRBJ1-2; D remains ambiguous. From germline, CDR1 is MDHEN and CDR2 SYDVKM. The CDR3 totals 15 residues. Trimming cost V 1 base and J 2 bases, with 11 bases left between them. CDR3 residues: CASSLSSSRNYGYTF. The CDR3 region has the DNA TGTGCCAGCAGTTTATCATCTAGCAGGAACTATGGCTACACCTTC.

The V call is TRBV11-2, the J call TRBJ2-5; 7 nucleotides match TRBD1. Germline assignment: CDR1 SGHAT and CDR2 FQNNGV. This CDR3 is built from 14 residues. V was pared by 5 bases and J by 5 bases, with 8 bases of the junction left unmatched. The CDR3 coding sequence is TGTGCCAGCAGCCTAGGGGGCAGGTTCGAGACCCAGTACTTC. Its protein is CASSLGGRFETQYF.